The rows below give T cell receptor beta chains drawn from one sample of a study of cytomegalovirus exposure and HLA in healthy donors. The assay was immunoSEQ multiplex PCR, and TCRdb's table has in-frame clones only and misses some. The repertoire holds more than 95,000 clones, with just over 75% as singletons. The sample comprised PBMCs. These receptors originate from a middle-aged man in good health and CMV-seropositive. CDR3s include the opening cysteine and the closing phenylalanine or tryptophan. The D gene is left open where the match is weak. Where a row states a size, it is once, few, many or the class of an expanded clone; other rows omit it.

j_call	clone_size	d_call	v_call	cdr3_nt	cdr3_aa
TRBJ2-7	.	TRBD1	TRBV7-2	TGTGCCAGCAGCTTTTCCGGGCCCAGGGGGGAGCAGTACTTC	CASSFSGPRGEQYF
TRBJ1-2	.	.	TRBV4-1	TGCGCCAGCAGCCAAGTAATGGGGGCGTACGGTTCCAGGGGCTACACCTTC	CASSQVMGAYGSRGYTF
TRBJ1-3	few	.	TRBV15	TGTGCCACCAGCCGCGGGGCAGGGACTGGAAACACCATATATTTT	CATSRGAGTGNTIYF
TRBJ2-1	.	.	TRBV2	TGTGCCAGCAGTGCTCAGGTAGAGCAGTTCTTC	CASSAQVEQFF
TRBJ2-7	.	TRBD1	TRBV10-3	TGTGCCATCAAGGGGCAGGCAGGGGGCGACGAGCAGTACTTC	CAIKGQAGGDEQYF
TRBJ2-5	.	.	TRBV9	TGTGCCAGCAGCCCGAGACTTAACGGGGAGACCCAGTACTTC	CASSPRLNGETQYF
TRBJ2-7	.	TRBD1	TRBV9	TGTGCCAGCAGCCCGGGACAGGGCCCCTACGAGCAGTACTTC	CASSPGQGPYEQYF
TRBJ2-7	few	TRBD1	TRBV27	TGTGCCAGCAGTATCGCCGGGACAGGGGCCTACGAGCAGTACTTC	CASSIAGTGAYEQYF
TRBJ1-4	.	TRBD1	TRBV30	TGTGCCTGGAGTCCCGGGACAGGGGTTGAAAAACTGTTTTTT	CAWSPGTGVEKLFF
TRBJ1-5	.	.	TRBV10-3	TGTGCCATCAGTGAGTCCCGGGGAGTGAGCAATCAACCCCAGCATTTT	CAISESRGVSNQPQHF
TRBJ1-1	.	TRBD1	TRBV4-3	TGCGCCAGCAGCCAAATAACCGGGACAGGGTTTGGCACTGAAGCTTTCTTT	CASSQITGTGFGTEAFF
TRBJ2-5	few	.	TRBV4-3	TGCGCCAGCAGCCAAGATTTGACTAGTGGGGGAGAGACCCAGTACTTC	CASSQDLTSGGETQYF
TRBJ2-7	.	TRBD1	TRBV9	TGTGCCAGCAGCGCCGGGACAGGGTATAGTGGCGAGCAGTACTTC	CASSAGTGYSGEQYF